These T cell receptor beta chains were read from a single sample in a study of T cell changes during pregnancy in multiple sclerosis. Method: immunoSEQ multiplex PCR; TCRdb's copy keeps in-frame clones and lacks some. The sample lists 55,000 to 70,000 clones, over 80% seen once, with 3% to 3.5% in the top ten. The sequences come from CD8+ T cells from peripheral blood mononuclear cells, collected in the third trimester of pregnancy. The source is a female donor in good health, enrolled as a control in a pregnancy study. Both conserved end residues are part of each CDR3. The D gene is left open where the match is weak.

j_call	d_call	v_call	cdr3_aa
TRBJ1-1	NA	TRBV9	CASSVEWSVNTEAFF
TRBJ1-2	NA	TRBV2	CASSGVTGNYGYTF
TRBJ1-1	NA	TRBV7-2	CASSPSLVTGNTEAFF
TRBJ1-1	TRBD1	TRBV6-5	CASSYAQGAEAFF
TRBJ2-1	TRBD2	TRBV18	CASSRAAERGGYYNEQFF
TRBJ1-4	TRBD1	TRBV19	CASLDRGLNEKLFF
TRBJ2-3	TRBD1	TRBV9	CASSVLTGLAADTQYF
TRBJ1-1	NA	TRBV19	CASSIQGTGTEAFF
TRBJ1-2	TRBD1	TRBV7-9	CASSLAGGRTYYGYTF
TRBJ2-7	NA	TRBV7-9	CASSSRTAVWGYEQYF
TRBJ1-4	TRBD1	TRBV27	CASSPGTANEKLFF
TRBJ2-3	NA	TRBV6-6	CASRTGVTSTDTQYF
TRBJ2-7	NA	TRBV11-1	CASSLEGRSSYEQYF
TRBJ2-7	TRBD2	TRBV7-9	CASRGTSGDYEQYF
TRBJ2-5	NA	TRBV30	CAWGGGSGRGETQYF
TRBJ2-7	NA	TRBV27	CASSSTGGEQYF
TRBJ2-7	NA	TRBV27	CASTAAGSTYEQYF